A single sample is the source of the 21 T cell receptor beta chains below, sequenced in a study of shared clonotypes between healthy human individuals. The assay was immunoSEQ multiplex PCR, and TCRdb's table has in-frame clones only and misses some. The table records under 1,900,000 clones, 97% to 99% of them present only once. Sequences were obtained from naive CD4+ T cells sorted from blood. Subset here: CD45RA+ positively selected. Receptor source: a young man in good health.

CDR3 loop: CASSLFRVSQETQYF. For the CDR3, the DNA is TGCGCCAGCAGCTTGTTCAGAGTTTCCCAAGAGACCCAGTACTTC. The chain carries TRBV5-1 and TRBJ2-5; no clear D. The V gene lost 1 base and the J gene lost 1 base, with 11 bases spanning the gap. Germline V gene lookup returns CDR1 SGHRS and CDR2 YFSETQ. CDR3 size: 15 residues. Drawing the rest from reference TRBV5-1 and TRBJ2-5, the complete variable domain is KAGVTQTPRYLIKTRGQQVTLSCSPISGHRSVSWYQQTPGQGLQFLFEYFSETQRNKGNFPGRFSGRQFSNSRSEMNVSTLELGDSALYLCASSLFRVSQETQYFGPGTRLLVL.

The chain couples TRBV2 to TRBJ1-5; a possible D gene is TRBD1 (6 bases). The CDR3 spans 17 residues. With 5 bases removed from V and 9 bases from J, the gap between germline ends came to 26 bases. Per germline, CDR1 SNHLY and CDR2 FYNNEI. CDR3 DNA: TGTGCCAGCAGTCACTCAAGGGGGAGGGGTGGGCCCGGGCCCCAGCATTTT. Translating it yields CASSHSRGRGGPGPQHF.

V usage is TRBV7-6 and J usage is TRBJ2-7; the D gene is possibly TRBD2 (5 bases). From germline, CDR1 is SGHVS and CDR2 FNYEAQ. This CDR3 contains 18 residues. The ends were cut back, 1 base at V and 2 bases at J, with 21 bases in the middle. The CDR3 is CASSLVVARGFGAYEQYF. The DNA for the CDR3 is TGTGCCAGCAGCTTAGTAGTGGCCCGGGGTTTTGGGGCCTACGAGCAGTACTTC.

Written as DNA, the CDR3 is TGTGCCAGCGGCGGGGTGGGGGCCTACGAGCAGTACTTC. Translation: CASGGVGAYEQYF. This chain uses TRBV28 with TRBJ2-7, with D perhaps TRBD2 (6 bases). The V gene lost 8 bases and the J gene lost 2 bases, with 13 bases spanning the gap. There are 13 residues in the CDR3. Per the germline V gene, CDR1 is MDHEN and CDR2 is SYDVKM.

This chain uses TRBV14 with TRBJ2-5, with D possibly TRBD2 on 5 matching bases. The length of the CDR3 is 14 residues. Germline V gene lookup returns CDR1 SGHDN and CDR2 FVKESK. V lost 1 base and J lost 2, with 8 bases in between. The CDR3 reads CASSQVRGQETQYF. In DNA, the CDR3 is TGTGCCAGCAGCCAAGTTCGGGGACAAGAGACCCAGTACTTC. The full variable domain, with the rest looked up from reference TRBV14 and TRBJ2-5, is EAGVTQFPSHSVIEKGQTVTLRCDPISGHDNLYWYRRVMGKEIKFLLHFVKESKQDESGMPNNRFLAERTGGTYSTLKVQPAELEDSGVYFCASSQVRGQETQYFGPGTRLLVL.

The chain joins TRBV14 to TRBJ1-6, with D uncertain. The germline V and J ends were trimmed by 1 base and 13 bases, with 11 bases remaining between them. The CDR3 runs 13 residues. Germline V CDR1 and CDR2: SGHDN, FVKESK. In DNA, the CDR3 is TGTGCCAGCAGCCAAGGAAACCTCCGGCCCCTCCACTTT. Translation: CASSQGNLRPLHF. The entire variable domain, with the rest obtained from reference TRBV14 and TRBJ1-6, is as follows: EAGVTQFPSHSVIEKGQTVTLRCDPISGHDNLYWYRRVMGKEIKFLLHFVKESKQDESGMPNNRFLAERTGGTYSTLKVQPAELEDSGVYFCASSQGNLRPLHFGNGTRLTVT.

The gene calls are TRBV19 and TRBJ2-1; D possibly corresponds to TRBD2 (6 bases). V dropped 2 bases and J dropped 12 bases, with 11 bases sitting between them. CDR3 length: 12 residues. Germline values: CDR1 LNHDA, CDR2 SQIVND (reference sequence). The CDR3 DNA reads TGTGCCAGTAGTATAAGGGCGGGGTGGCAGTTCTTC. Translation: CASSIRAGWQFF.

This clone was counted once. CDR3 amino acids: CASSDPSGSYEQYF. DNA of the CDR3: TGCGCCAGCAGCGACCCTAGCGGGTCCTACGAGCAGTACTTC. The chain couples TRBV5-1 to TRBJ2-7, with 8 bases identical to TRBD2. This CDR3 has 14 amino acids. Germline-derived CDR1 and CDR2 are SGHRS and YFSETQ. Losses at the gene ends were 4 bases for V and 1 base for J; bases not matched to a gene: 4. The whole variable domain, remainder taken from reference TRBV5-1 and TRBJ2-7, is KAGVTQTPRYLIKTRGQQVTLSCSPISGHRSVSWYQQTPGQGLQFLFEYFSETQRNKGNFPGRFSGRQFSNSRSEMNVSTLELGDSALYLCASSDPSGSYEQYFGPGTRLTVT.

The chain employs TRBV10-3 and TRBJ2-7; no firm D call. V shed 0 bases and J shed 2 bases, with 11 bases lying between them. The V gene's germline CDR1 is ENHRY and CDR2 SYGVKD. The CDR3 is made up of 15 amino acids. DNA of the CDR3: TGTGCCATCAGTGAGTCGAAGACACGAGCCTACGAGCAGTACTTC. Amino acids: CAISESKTRAYEQYF.

The CDR3: CASSVNNEQFF. Written as DNA, the CDR3 is TGTGCCAGCAGCGTAAACAATGAGCAGTTCTTC. The chain links TRBV9 to TRBJ2-1; D remains ambiguous. CDR3 length: 11 residues. Germline V gives CDR1 SGDLS, CDR2 YYNGEE. Trimming cost V 1 base and J 5 bases, with 1 base left between them.

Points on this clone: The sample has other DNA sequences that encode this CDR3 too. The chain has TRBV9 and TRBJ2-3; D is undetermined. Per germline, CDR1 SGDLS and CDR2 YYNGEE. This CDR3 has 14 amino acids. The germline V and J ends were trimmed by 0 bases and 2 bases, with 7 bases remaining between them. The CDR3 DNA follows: TGTGCCAGCAGCGTAGAACTCTTCACAGATACGCAGTATTTT. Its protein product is CASSVELFTDTQYF.

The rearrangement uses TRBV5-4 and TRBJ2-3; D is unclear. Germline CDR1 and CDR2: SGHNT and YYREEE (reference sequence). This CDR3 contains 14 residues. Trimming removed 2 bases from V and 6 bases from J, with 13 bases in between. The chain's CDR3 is CASSLGRETDTQYF. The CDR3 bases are TGTGCCAGCAGCTTAGGACGCGAAACGGATACGCAGTATTTT.

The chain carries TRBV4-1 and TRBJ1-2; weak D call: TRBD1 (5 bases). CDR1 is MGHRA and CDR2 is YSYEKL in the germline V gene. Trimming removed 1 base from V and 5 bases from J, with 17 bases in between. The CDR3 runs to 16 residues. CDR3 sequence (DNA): TGCGCCAGCAGCCAAGGTTCGGGGGGGTATCGGTATGGCTACACCTTC. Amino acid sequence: CASSQGSGGYRYGYTF.

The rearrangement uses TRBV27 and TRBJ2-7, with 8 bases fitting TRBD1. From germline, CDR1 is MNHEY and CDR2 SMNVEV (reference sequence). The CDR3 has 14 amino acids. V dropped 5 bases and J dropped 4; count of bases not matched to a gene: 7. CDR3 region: CASSPTGVWYEQYF. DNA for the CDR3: TGTGCCAGCAGTCCGACAGGGGTTTGGTACGAGCAGTACTTC.

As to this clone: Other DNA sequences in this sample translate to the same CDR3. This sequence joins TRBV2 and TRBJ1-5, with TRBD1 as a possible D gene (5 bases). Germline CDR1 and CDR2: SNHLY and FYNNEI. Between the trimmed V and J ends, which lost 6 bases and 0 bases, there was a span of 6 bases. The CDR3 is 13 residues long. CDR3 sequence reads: CASRGDSNQPQHF. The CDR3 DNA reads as TGTGCCAGCAGGGGGGATAGCAATCAGCCCCAGCATTTT.

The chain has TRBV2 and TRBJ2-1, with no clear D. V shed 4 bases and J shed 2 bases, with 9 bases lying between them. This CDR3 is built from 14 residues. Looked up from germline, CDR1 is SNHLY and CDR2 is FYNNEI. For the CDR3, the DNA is TGTGCCAGCAGTGGCGGAATAGCCTACAATGAGCAGTTCTTC. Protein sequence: CASSGGIAYNEQFF.

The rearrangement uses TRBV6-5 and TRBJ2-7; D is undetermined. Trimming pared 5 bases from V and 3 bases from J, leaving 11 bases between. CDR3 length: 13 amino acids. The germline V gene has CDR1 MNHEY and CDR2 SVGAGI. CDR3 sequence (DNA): TGTGCCAGCAGTGAAACGATCAGCTACGAGCAGTACTTC. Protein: CASSETISYEQYF.

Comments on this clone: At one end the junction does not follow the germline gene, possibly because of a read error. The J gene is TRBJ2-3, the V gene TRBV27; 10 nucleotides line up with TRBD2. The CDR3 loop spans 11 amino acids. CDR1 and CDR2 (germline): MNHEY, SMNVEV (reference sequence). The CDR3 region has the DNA TGTGCCAGCAGTATGGGACTAGCGAGACATTTT. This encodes CASSMGLARHF.

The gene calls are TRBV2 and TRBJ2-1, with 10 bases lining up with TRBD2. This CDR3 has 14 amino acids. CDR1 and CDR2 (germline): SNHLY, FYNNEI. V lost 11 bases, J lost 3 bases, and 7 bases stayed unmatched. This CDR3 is CAGLSGRLYNEQFF. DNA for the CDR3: TGTGCCGGACTTAGCGGGAGGCTCTACAATGAGCAGTTCTTC.

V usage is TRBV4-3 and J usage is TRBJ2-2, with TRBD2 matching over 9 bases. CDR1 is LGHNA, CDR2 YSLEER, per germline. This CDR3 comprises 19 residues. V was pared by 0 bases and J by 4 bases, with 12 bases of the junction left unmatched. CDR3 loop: CASSQDRASGIGATGELFF. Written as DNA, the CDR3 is TGCGCCAGCAGCCAAGATAGGGCTAGCGGGATCGGCGCCACCGGGGAGCTGTTTTTT.

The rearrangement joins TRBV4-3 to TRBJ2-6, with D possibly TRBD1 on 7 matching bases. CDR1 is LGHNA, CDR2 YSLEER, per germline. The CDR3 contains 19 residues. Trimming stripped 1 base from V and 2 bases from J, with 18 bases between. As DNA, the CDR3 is TGCGCCAGCAGCCAAGTTAGGACGCAGGGGGAGGCTGGGGCCAACGTCCTGACTTTC. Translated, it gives CASSQVRTQGEAGANVLTF.